The source of this T cell receptor (beta chain) is a study of blood T cell repertoires in COVID-19. Looking at the study overall: Specimens from acute and convalescent COVID-19 originated in the United States, Italy and Spain. PBMCs, B-cell-depleted T cells, or T cells were the source of the cDNA or gDNA that made up the material.

Seattle's cohort entered during active infection and was followed longitudinally. J lost 2 bases, V lost 2 bases, and 5 bases had no gene match. The germline V gene has CDR1 LNHNV and CDR2 YYDKDF (reference sequence). This CDR3 has 17 residues. Study processing details: Amplified reference gene primers provided the basis for estimating nucleated cell counts. Produced via immunoSEQ multiplex PCR; TCRdb's table is partial and in-frame only. The V and J calls and the clone size are those of that table, but D and trimming were determined from the DNA. The sample has about 390,000 clones, roughly 86% seen once.

The specimen was peripheral blood. The clonotype originates from a woman aged 55-69 years with COVID-19, enrolled during active disease. The V call is TRBV15, the J call TRBJ2-4, with 11 bases lining up with TRBD2. The CDR3 region has the DNA TGTGCCACCAGCAGATTTATAGCGGGGGGGACCAAAAACATTCAGTACTTC. Translated: CATSRFIAGGTKNIQYF.